The text below deals with one T cell receptor beta chain. The sample holds one count of this clone. Its binding antigen is unknown. The record has no base qualities; no much larger clone is one base away. The sample's time point label, in plain terms: about 28 days (+/-7) after the second vaccine dose. AZD1222 recipients with second doses at about 4 weeks or about 12 weeks were pooled, because spike-specific TCR depth and breadth did not differ between schedules. Vaccinee samples came from UK trials COV001 and COV002, including a single-blind randomized controlled phase 2/3 trial of AZD1222 (ChAdOx1 nCoV-19) in healthy adults. Trial participant PBMC samples were collected at day 0 and day 28 after the second dose for TCRbeta chain sequencing. The V end loses 3 bases and the J end loses 4 bases, and a stretch of 15 bases separates them. CDR1 and CDR2 are read off the germline V gene as MNHNS and SASEGT. The CDR3 spans 15 residues, from the cysteine through the phenylalanine. CDR3 DNA is the only sequence kept; it has 45 bases, read in frame from the first base.

This sample is drawn from a study of T cell responses to AZD1222 COVID-19 vaccine (dated by TCRdb to about 2021). Study-wide context: A total of 233 trial participants underwent TCR sequencing, of whom nearly 210 received two doses of AZD1222 and around 26 received two doses of the MenACWY control vaccine. Trial participants were enrolled by age into 18-55, 56-69 and 70-plus year subgroups, with approximately 150, 28 and 58 TCR-sequenced participants respectively.

What the study reported, not specific to this receptor: Epitopes outside the regions mutated in the B.1.351 and B.1.1.7 variants were reportedly recognized by nearly half of the unique spike-specific TCRs. Participants were mostly white British and included more females than males, and it was suggested by the authors that clonal diversity may have been underestimated. Spike-specific TCR breadth and depth rose significantly after two AZD1222 doses compared with day 0 and with MenACWY recipients. Because no samples from the day 14 peak response were available, repertoires could be characterized only after the peak T cell response. CD4 TCRs associated with the vaccine covered the entire spike protein, and the dominant responses were in regions 160-218 and 743-854. Conclusions about previously exposed vaccinees were limited because only six or seven AZD1222 recipients were SARS-CoV-2 seropositive at baseline. The 56-69-year group was small, and its depth increase did not reach significance, likely because of low power.

The CDR3 regions of human TCRbeta chains were subjected to immunosequencing. Processing in the source paper ran as follows. Repertoire TCRs were matched against a reference library of SARS-CoV-2-specific TCRs generated with the MIRA antigen-specificity platform. Breadth was defined as the fraction of unique TCRs that were SARS-CoV-2-associated, and depth was defined as the fraction of total T cells that were SARS-CoV-2-associated. Using the MIRA data, each spike-specific TCR was mapped to the spike region that the TCR reacts to and placed in a CD4 or CD8 class. Log10-transformed breadth and depth values were compared by one-way ANOVA with Sidak's multiple comparisons tests. TCRdb took over this immuneACCESS table, retaining in-frame rearrangements with V and J assigned. Such tables are incomplete; in checked studies, under half of the missing clones stem from an unresolved V gene, and the remainder is unexplained. Clonal size and the V and J genes are those of that table, whereas D and trimming came from the DNA. Counted in this sample were 90,000 to 130,000 clones; around 93% of them appeared once. The ten biggest clones cover about 3% of the sample.

This TCR was recovered from an adult who received the AZD1222 COVID-19 vaccine. The chain was built from TRBV6-1 and TRBJ1-2, and possibly TRBD1, on 5 matching bases. The source material was peripheral blood, sampled 28 days after the second AZD1222 dose. For the CDR3, the sequence is CASSERPRQSYGYTF. The DNA is TGTGCCAGCAGTGAGCGTCCCAGACAGTCCTATGGCTACACCTTC.